This T cell receptor beta chain was captured in a study of blood T cells in healthy people across ages. For the study at large: The capture of about one barcoded beta molecule per two T cells was achieved by template switching. Overall study results and limits: Researchers said unsorted PBMCs prevented a conclusive naive versus antigen-experienced comparison.

A second PCR of roughly 7 to 11 cycles used a sample-barcoded 5' primer and a J-beta primer mix. CDR3-containing paired-end reads numbering at least 2.5 million came from each sample. One entry per CDR3 protein, called by TCRdb with MiXCR from the 5' RACE reads. The data hold some 760,000 distinct CDR3 sequences, with about 25% observed a single time. In germline, CDR1 is SGHDN, CDR2 FVKESK. This CDR3 spans 15 amino acids. Notes on this clonotype: The antigen remains undetermined.

This same sample was also taken into another study, of T cells of mothers and their children. That study adds: Slightly, though not significantly, more overlap was seen in related than in unrelated mother-child pairs.

This sequence originates from a boy between 5 and 17 years old in good health. Sequencing used blood. J is TRBJ2-7 and V is TRBV14, with TRBD2 matching 8 bases. With the DNA end fitting TRBJ2-1 better, the J assignment may be wrong. CDR3 residues: CASSLLAGSMNEQFF. CDR3 DNA sequence: TGTGCCAGCAGCCTATTAGCGGGATCGATGAATGAGCAGTTCTTC.